These 27 T cell receptor beta chains came from one sample sequenced in a study of monozygotic twins with inflammatory bowel disease. TCRdb reworked the 5' RACE reads into one entry per CDR3 protein, no DNA. The listing records under 150,000 distinct CDR3 sequences. The sequenced sample was blood. The receptors originated from a human donor with ulcerative colitis or Crohn's disease, or a healthy co-twin of an affected twin (not recorded which).

The chain carries TRBV4-1 and TRBJ1-6; TCRdb's D call of TRBD1 is untestable without DNA. Looked up from germline, CDR1 is MGHRA and CDR2 is YSYEKL. CDR3 length: 16 residues. CDR3 sequence: CASSKPQGGFNSPLHF.

This sequence joins TRBV29-1 and TRBJ2-3; the TRBD2 assignment by TCRdb is unverifiable without DNA. CDR1 SQVTM and CDR2 ANQGSEA come from the germline V gene. The CDR3 consists of 15 residues. CDR3 region: CSVEMAGGPTDTQYF.

The genes are TRBV7-2 and TRBJ1-1. The CDR3 has 13 residues. Looked up from germline, CDR1 is SGHTA and CDR2 is FQGNSA. The CDR3 loop reads CASSLRMNTEAFF.

The chain recombines TRBV5-1 with TRBJ2-1; TCRdb designates TRBD1, a call that cannot be tested without DNA. Per the germline V gene, CDR1 is SGHRS and CDR2 is YFSETQ. The CDR3 length is 15 residues. The CDR3 spells CASSLVGQGPNEQFF.

V and J are TRBV6-2 or TRBV6-3 and TRBJ2-7; lacking DNA, the TRBD1 call made by TCRdb goes unchecked. The CDR3 covers 15 residues. In germline, CDR1 is MNHEY, CDR2 SVGEGT. The CDR3: CASCDRGASTDEQYF.

V and J are TRBV5-4 and TRBJ2-1; as DNA is missing, the TRBD2 call by TCRdb cannot be tested. Germline-derived CDR1 and CDR2 are SGHNT and YYREEE (reference sequence). The CDR3 has 14 residues. CDR3 protein: CASSLRNGGGEQFF.

The chain is built from TRBV12-3 or TRBV12-4 and TRBJ2-6; with no DNA, the TCRdb D assignment of TRBD1 cannot be verified. This CDR3 region has 16 residues. The CDR3 spells CASSLQGAAGANVLTF.

The J gene is TRBJ2-7, the V gene TRBV3-1; TCRdb's D call, TRBD1, is unchecked because there is no DNA. The CDR3 spans 15 residues. Germline V gene sequence: CDR1 LGHDT, CDR2 YNNKEL (reference sequence). Here the CDR3 reads CASSHPGQGNYEQYF.

The chain is built from TRBV6-5 and TRBJ2-1; absent DNA, TCRdb's TRBD1 call cannot be checked. Germline V lookup: CDR1 MNHEY, CDR2 SVGAGI. The CDR3 is 16 amino acids. CDR3 amino acids: CASSYSGQGSRNEQFF.

The chain carries TRBV6-4 and TRBJ2-4; absent DNA, TCRdb's TRBD2 call cannot be checked. Germline-derived CDR1 and CDR2 are MRHNA and SNTAGT. The CDR3 loop spans 20 amino acids. The CDR3 loop reads CASSRLLGVGSGGTKNIQYF.

V and J are TRBV19 and TRBJ2-3; checking the TCRdb D call of TRBD1 is not possible without DNA. Germline CDR1 reads LNHDA; CDR2 reads SQIVND (reference sequence). The CDR3 consists of 17 residues. This CDR3 is CASSIGRIQGLTDTQYF.

The chain recombines TRBV3-1 with TRBJ1-3; the TRBD1 assignment by TCRdb is unverifiable without DNA. The CDR3 is made up of 16 amino acids. Germline V CDR1 and CDR2: LGHDT, YNNKEL (reference sequence). CDR3 amino acids: CASSQNRGLSGNTIYF.

The chain carries TRBV20-1 and TRBJ2-2; lacking DNA, the TRBD1 call made by TCRdb goes unchecked. CDR1 is DFQATT and CDR2 is SNEGSKA in the germline V gene (reference sequence). This CDR3 has 14 residues. CDR3 region: CSFLTRGYTGELFF.

The chain uses TRBV30 and TRBJ2-5. Germline V CDR1 and CDR2: GTSNPN, SVGIG (reference sequence). This CDR3 has 13 residues. The CDR3 sequence is CAWKIGYQETQYF.

The chain joins TRBV5-1 to TRBJ1-1. This CDR3 region has 22 residues. Germline CDR1 and CDR2: SGHRS and YFSETQ. The CDR3 loop is CASSLEPRRGWREGPMNTEAFF. Full variable domain (rest looked up from reference TRBV5-1 and TRBJ1-1): KAGVTQTPRYLIKTRGQQVTLSCSPISGHRSVSWYQQTPGQGLQFLFEYFSETQRNKGNFPGRFSGRQFSNSRSEMNVSTLELGDSALYLCASSLEPRRGWREGPMNTEAFFGQGTRLTVV.

The CDR3 loop reads CASRTEPGLAYYEQYF. The chain links TRBV6-2 or TRBV6-3 to TRBJ2-7; no DNA is available, so the TRBD2 call from TCRdb remains unchecked. Germline CDR1 and CDR2: MNHEY and SVGEGT. The CDR3 sequence is 16 residues long.

This rearrangement joins TRBV4-3 to TRBJ2-7. Germline V gene lookup returns CDR1 LGHNA and CDR2 YSLEER. This CDR3 region has 13 residues. The CDR3 spells CASSQDLSREQYF.

This chain uses TRBV20-1 with TRBJ2-1; TCRdb lists TRBD1, though no DNA is available to test this call. This CDR3 is built from 15 residues. Per germline, CDR1 DFQATT and CDR2 SNEGSKA (reference sequence). CDR3 sequence reads: CSASTPTHPWNEQFF.

The chain carries TRBV5-6 and TRBJ2-3; TCRdb's D call of TRBD2 is untestable without DNA. The CDR3 extends over 16 amino acids. Germline CDR1 reads SGHDT; CDR2 reads YYEEEE. CDR3 amino acids: CASSGSGLASGVTQYF.

The rearrangement links TRBV18 to TRBJ1-5; TCRdb lists TRBD1, though no DNA is available to test this call. CDR1 and CDR2 from the germline V gene are KGHSH and LQKENI. This CDR3 spans 15 amino acids. The CDR3 loop reads CASSPRAGGDQPQHF.

The chain couples TRBV4-3 to TRBJ2-7; TCRdb reports TRBD2, a call that lacks DNA to check it against. Germline loops: CDR1 LGHNA, CDR2 YSLEER. The CDR3 totals 14 residues. The CDR3 reads CASSLLRQGYEQYF.

V and J are TRBV20-1 and TRBJ2-7; TCRdb designates TRBD1, a call that cannot be tested without DNA. CDR3 length equals 14 residues. Per germline, CDR1 DFQATT and CDR2 SNEGSKA (reference sequence). Here the CDR3 reads CSARDRGFSYEQYF.

CDR3: CASSEVRGLGYTF. V usage is TRBV9 and J usage is TRBJ1-2; TCRdb's D call, TRBD1, is unchecked because there is no DNA. Germline lookup yields CDR1 SGDLS and CDR2 YYNGEE. This CDR3 is built from 13 residues.

The chain joins TRBV7-9 to TRBJ1-1; no DNA is available, so the TRBD1 call from TCRdb remains unchecked. Germline values: CDR1 SEHNR, CDR2 FQNEAQ (reference sequence). The CDR3 has 14 amino acids. The CDR3 spells CASSRQGGGTEAFF. The full variable domain, its missing parts supplied by reference TRBV7-9 and TRBJ1-1, is DTGVSQNPRHKITKRGQNVTFRCDPISEHNRLYWYRQTLGQGPEFLTYFQNEAQLEKSRLLSDRFSAERPKGSFSTLEIQRTEQGDSAMYLCASSRQGGGTEAFFGQGTRLTVV.

This chain connects TRBV29-1 to TRBJ2-2; TCRdb outputs TRBD2, but without DNA this stays unchecked. This CDR3 comprises 14 residues. Germline values: CDR1 SQVTM, CDR2 ANQGSEA. The chain's CDR3 is CSVGQGLMTGELFF.

This sequence joins TRBV7-3 and TRBJ2-5; the D gene TCRdb calls, TRBD1, cannot be checked with no DNA. This CDR3 contains 15 residues. Germline CDR1 reads SGHTA; CDR2 reads FQGTGA. The CDR3: CASSLYRGRGETQYF. The full variable domain, with the rest looked up from reference TRBV7-3 and TRBJ2-5, is GAGVSQTPSNKVTEKGKYVELRCDPISGHTALYWYRQSLGQGPEFLIYFQGTGAADDSGLPNDRFFAVRPEGSVSTLKIQRTERGDSAVYLCASSLYRGRGETQYFGPGTRLLVL.

The chain has TRBV12-3 or TRBV12-4 and TRBJ2-1; there is no DNA to check the TCRdb D call of TRBD1. The CDR3 covers 15 residues. The CDR3 spells CASSPDRGWNSEQFF.